A selection of T cell receptor beta chains follows, all from one sample in a study of OX40 agonist ivuxolimab in advanced cancers. The table came from immunoSEQ multiplex PCR; TCRdb's copy has only in-frame clones and leaves some out. The sample has some 74,000 clones; roughly 90% are singletons. The sample here was CD4+ or CD8+ T cells sorted from blood, taken in a trial of the OX40 agonist ivuxolimab. These receptors were obtained from an adult with an advanced solid tumor such as melanoma, head and neck, liver or kidney cancer. The CDR3 runs from the conserved cysteine through the conserved F or W. The D gene is left open where the match is weak. Clone sizes are given selectively: once, few, many, or a class where the clone is expanded.

clone_size,v_call,j_call,d_call,cdr3_aa,cdr3_nt
-,TRBV7-9,TRBJ2-1,-,CASSLVLGNEQFF,TGTGCCAGCAGCTTAGTGCTGGGCAATGAGCAGTTCTTC
-,TRBV18,TRBJ2-1,TRBD2,CASSPRGLAGGKDNEQFF,TGTGCCAGCTCACCCCGGGGTTTAGCGGGAGGAAAGGACAATGAGCAGTTCTTC
-,TRBV7-9,TRBJ2-2,-,CAVHHGGTTNTGELFF,TGTGCCGTCCACCACGGCGGGACAACGAACACCGGGGAGCTGTTTTTT
-,TRBV28,TRBJ1-2,-,CASSLRNYGYTF,TGTGCCAGCAGCTTAAGGAACTATGGCTACACCTTC
-,TRBV7-2,TRBJ2-1,-,CASSLGWVNEQFF,TGTGCCAGCAGCTTGGGCTGGGTTAATGAGCAGTTCTTC
-,TRBV6-4,TRBJ2-3,TRBD2,CASSRLATPGSTDTQYF,TGTGCCAGCTCCAGACTAGCGACCCCCGGGAGCACAGATACGCAGTATTTT
once,TRBV2,TRBJ2-6,-,CASRILGRSGANVLTF,TGTGCCAGCAGGATCCTGGGCCGCTCTGGGGCCAACGTCCTGACTTTC
-,TRBV7-3,TRBJ2-3,TRBD2,CASSLGGRADTQYF,TGTGCCAGCTCCCTTGGCGGGAGGGCAGATACGCAGTATTTT
-,TRBV10-3,TRBJ1-2,TRBD1,CAISERTGGVGYTF,TGTGCCATCAGTGAACGGACAGGGGGAGTTGGCTACACCTTC
-,TRBV7-8,TRBJ2-6,-,CASTLGPPSGANVLTF,TGTGCCAGCACCTTAGGTCCCCCTTCTGGGGCCAACGTCCTGACTTTC
-,TRBV4-1,TRBJ1-2,-,CASSQISLNNYGYTF,TGCGCCAGCAGCCAAATTTCGCTCAACAACTATGGCTACACCTTC
-,TRBV10-3,TRBJ2-1,-,CAISAQFYNEQFF,TGTGCCATCAGTGCTCAGTTCTACAATGAGCAGTTCTTC
-,TRBV28,TRBJ2-6,TRBD1,CASRGQGRAGANVLTF,TGTGCCAGCCGAGGACAGGGGAGGGCTGGGGCCAACGTCCTGACTTTC
-,TRBV2,TRBJ1-1,TRBD1,CARTRDRGSTEAFF,TGTGCCAGGACCCGGGACAGAGGATCCACTGAAGCTTTCTTT
-,TRBV10-2,TRBJ2-3,-,CASTTVPDTQYF,TGCGCCAGTACGACAGTGCCGGATACGCAGTATTTT
-,TRBV28,TRBJ1-1,-,CATVIRGASTEAFF,TGTGCCACCGTGATCCGGGGGGCAAGCACTGAAGCTTTCTTT
-,TRBV10-3,TRBJ1-3,TRBD1,CAISGTGAGNTIYF,TGTGCCATCAGCGGGACAGGGGCTGGAAACACCATATATTTT
-,TRBV2,TRBJ2-2,-,CASKGGRVNTGELFF,TGTGCCAGCAAGGGGGGCAGGGTTAACACCGGGGAGCTGTTTTTT
-,TRBV28,TRBJ2-7,TRBD1,CASSLLTGGDSYEQYF,TGTGCCAGCAGTTTACTTACAGGGGGTGACTCCTACGAGCAGTACTTC
-,TRBV7-6,TRBJ2-3,-,CASSLQGQADTQYF,TGTGCCAGCAGCTTACAGGGGCAGGCAGATACGCAGTATTTT
-,TRBV7-2,TRBJ2-7,-,CASSLDWDVLYEQYF,TGTGCCAGCAGCTTGGACTGGGACGTCTTGTACGAGCAGTACTTC
-,TRBV7-8,TRBJ1-2,-,CASSRTLFYGYTF,TGTGCCAGCAGCCGGACGCTCTTCTATGGCTACACCTTC
-,TRBV5-1,TRBJ2-2,TRBD2,CASSPGLAGGPNTGELFF,TGCGCCAGCAGCCCGGGACTAGCGGGAGGTCCGAACACCGGGGAGCTGTTTTTT
once,TRBV5-1,TRBJ1-3,TRBD1,CASSMQGGQPGNTIYF,TGCGCCAGCAGCATGCAGGGGGGACAGCCCGGAAACACCATATATTTT
once,TRBV27,TRBJ2-1,TRBD2,CAIRPSGPYNEQFF,TGTGCCATCCGCCCTAGCGGTCCCTACAATGAGCAGTTCTTC
-,TRBV6-4,TRBJ2-1,-,CASSPRGSPSSYNEQFF,TGTGCCAGCAGTCCGAGGGGCAGCCCGAGCTCCTACAATGAGCAGTTCTTC
-,TRBV6-5,TRBJ2-3,-,CASSSEGGRATDTQYF,TGTGCCAGCAGTTCGGAGGGGGGCCGGGCCACAGATACGCAGTATTTT
-,TRBV9,TRBJ2-5,TRBD2,CASSSGRAQETQYF,TGTGCCAGCAGCAGCGGGAGGGCCCAAGAGACCCAGTACTTC
-,TRBV11-3,TRBJ2-1,-,CASSSRSLGSYNEQFF,TGTGCCAGCAGCTCCCGATCTTTAGGCTCCTACAATGAGCAGTTCTTC
-,TRBV10-3,TRBJ1-3,-,CAISDWHDTIYF,TGTGCCATCAGTGACTGGCATGACACCATATATTTT
-,TRBV25-1,TRBJ1-5,-,CASSELRSDQPQHF,TGTGCCAGCAGTGAATTAAGGAGCGATCAGCCCCAGCATTTT
-,TRBV28,TRBJ2-5,TRBD1,CASSLRTGEETQYF,TGTGCCAGCAGTTTAAGGACAGGGGAGGAGACCCAGTACTTC
-,TRBV11-2,TRBJ1-2,TRBD1,CASSLLGQGLINYGYTF,TGTGCCAGCAGCTTATTGGGACAGGGCCTTATTAACTATGGCTACACCTTC
-,TRBV6-6,TRBJ1-5,-,CASSYADQPQHF,TGTGCCAGCAGTTACGCCGATCAGCCCCAGCATTTT
-,TRBV6-5,TRBJ2-7,TRBD1,CASSYSYRGYEQYF,TGTGCCAGCAGTTACTCGTACAGGGGATACGAGCAGTACTTC
-,TRBV6-6,TRBJ2-7,-,CASSYSNRGGEQYF,TGTGCCAGCAGTTACTCGAACAGGGGGGGCGAGCAGTACTTC
-,TRBV11-3,TRBJ2-7,-,CASSLSGTGEQYF,TGTGCCAGCAGCTTGTCGGGAACGGGGGAGCAGTACTTC
-,TRBV11-2,TRBJ1-2,TRBD1,CASSLGLETGAYGYTF,TGTGCCAGCAGCTTAGGACTCGAGACAGGGGCCTATGGCTACACCTTC
-,TRBV5-8,TRBJ1-5,-,CASSWIPGQPQHF,TGTGCCAGCAGCTGGATCCCCGGTCAGCCCCAGCATTTT
-,TRBV7-3,TRBJ1-6,-,CASSLDLDSPLHF,TGTGCCAGCAGCTTAGATTTGGATTCACCCCTCCACTTT
-,TRBV7-8,TRBJ1-3,-,CASSSSPTPSGNTIYF,TGTGCCAGCAGCTCATCCCCGACACCTTCTGGAAACACCATATATTTT
-,TRBV5-8,TRBJ1-2,-,CASSSWTNREVGYTF,TGTGCCAGCAGCTCATGGACGAACAGGGAGGTTGGCTACACCTTC
-,TRBV18,TRBJ1-3,TRBD1,CASSPTGTGEIKRMF,TGTGCCAGCTCACCGACCGGGACAGGGGAGATAAAACGCATGTTT
-,TRBV5-1,TRBJ2-6,-,CASSLGAKSGANVLTF,TGCGCCAGCAGCTTGGGGGCAAAATCTGGGGCCAACGTCCTGACTTTC
-,TRBV11-2,TRBJ2-3,TRBD2,CASSSGTSGTDTQYF,TGTGCCAGCAGTTCCGGGACTAGCGGAACAGATACGCAGTATTTT
-,TRBV5-1,TRBJ1-4,-,CASSFGQGNEKLFF,TGCGCCAGCAGCTTTGGCCAGGGGAATGAAAAACTGTTTTTT
-,TRBV19,TRBJ1-2,TRBD1,CASSPTGSYGYTF,TGTGCCAGTAGTCCGACAGGGAGCTATGGCTACACCTTC
-,TRBV27,TRBJ1-1,-,CASSTHEGPDTEAFF,TGTGCCAGCAGCACTCATGAGGGCCCGGACACTGAAGCTTTCTTT
-,TRBV4-3,TRBJ2-1,-,CASSQDGERRSYNEQFF,TGCGCCAGCAGCCAAGATGGCGAGCGGCGCTCCTACAATGAGCAGTTCTTC
-,TRBV9,TRBJ1-1,TRBD1,CASSVTTGGNTEAFF,TGTGCCAGCAGCGTCACGACAGGGGGGAACACTGAAGCTTTCTTT
-,TRBV27,TRBJ2-3,-,CASSRLTDTQYF,TGTGCCAGCAGCCGCCTCACAGATACGCAGTATTTT
-,TRBV4-3,TRBJ2-1,-,CASSQDRTSYNEQFF,TGCGCCAGCAGCCAAGACAGGACCTCCTACAATGAGCAGTTCTTC
once,TRBV5-1,TRBJ2-7,-,CASSSRPSRQDSYEQYF,TGCGCCAGCAGCTCCCGGCCCTCACGCCAGGACTCCTACGAGCAGTACTTC
-,TRBV18,TRBJ1-1,-,CASSPLKDSEAFF,TGTGCCAGCTCACCCCTTAAGGATTCTGAAGCTTTCTTT
-,TRBV19,TRBJ2-2,-,CASSLTEVNTGELFF,TGTGCCAGTAGTTTGACAGAAGTTAACACCGGGGAGCTGTTTTTT